This T cell receptor (beta chain) emerged from a study of cytomegalovirus exposure and HLA in healthy donors. The V end was cut by 6 bases, the J end by 5 bases, with 7 bases between. This CDR3 is built from 10 residues. In germline, CDR1 is SQVTM, CDR2 ANQGSEA. Use of 60 Vbeta and 13 Jbeta primers characterized the PCR. Clones were sequenced by immunoSEQ multiplex PCR, and TCRdb holds only the in-frame ones, with some missing. There are approximately 150,000 clones in the sample; roughly 77% occur only once, and about 3.1% lies in the top ten. The study, taken as a whole, reports: A reported reduction in N-insertions relative to the roughly 710-donor mean was seen in an Asian-associated ancestry cluster in a later analysis. An analysis done earlier found most TCR beta V segments productive about 87% or about 30% of the time.

A word on this clone: As yet, its antigen is unknown.

The rearrangement links TRBV29-1 to TRBJ2-5; D unresolved. The clonotype originates from a man in his forties or fifties in good health and CMV-seronegative. Sequenced sample: PBMCs. CDR3 sequence (DNA): TGCAGCGTGCTTCGGGAGACCCAGTACTTC. This encodes CSVLRETQYF.